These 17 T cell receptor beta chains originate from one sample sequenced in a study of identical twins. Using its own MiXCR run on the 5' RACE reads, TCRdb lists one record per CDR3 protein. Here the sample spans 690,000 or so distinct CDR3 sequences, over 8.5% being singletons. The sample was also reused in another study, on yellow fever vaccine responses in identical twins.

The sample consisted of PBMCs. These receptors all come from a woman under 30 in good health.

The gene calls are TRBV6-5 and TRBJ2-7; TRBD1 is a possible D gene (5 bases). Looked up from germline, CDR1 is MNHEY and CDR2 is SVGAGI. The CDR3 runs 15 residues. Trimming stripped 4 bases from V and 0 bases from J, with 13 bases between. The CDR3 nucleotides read TGTGCCAGCAGTTCGGGCTTAGGGGTCTCCTACGAGCAGTACTTC. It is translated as CASSSGLGVSYEQYF.

CDR3 in amino acids: CSAREQENSYEQYF. The CDR3 coding sequence is TGCAGTGCTAGGGAACAGGAGAACTCCTACGAGCAGTACTTC. The chain links TRBV20-1 to TRBJ2-7; weak D call: TRBD1 (5 bases). The CDR3 contains 14 residues. V dropped 3 bases and J dropped 0 bases, with 12 bases sitting between them. Germline V gene lookup returns CDR1 DFQATT and CDR2 SNEGSKA (reference sequence).

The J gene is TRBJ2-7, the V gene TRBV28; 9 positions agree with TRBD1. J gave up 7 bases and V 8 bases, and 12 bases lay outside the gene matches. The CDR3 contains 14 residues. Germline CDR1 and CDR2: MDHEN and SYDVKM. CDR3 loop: CASDALQGAREQYF. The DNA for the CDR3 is TGTGCCAGCGATGCCTTACAGGGGGCGAGGGAGCAGTACTTC.

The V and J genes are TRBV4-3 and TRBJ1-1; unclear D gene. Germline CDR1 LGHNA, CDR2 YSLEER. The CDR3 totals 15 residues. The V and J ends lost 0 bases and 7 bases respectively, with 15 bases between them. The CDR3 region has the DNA TGCGCCAGCAGCCAAGAGGGAGTACCACGAATTGAAGCTTTCTTT. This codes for CASSQEGVPRIEAFF.

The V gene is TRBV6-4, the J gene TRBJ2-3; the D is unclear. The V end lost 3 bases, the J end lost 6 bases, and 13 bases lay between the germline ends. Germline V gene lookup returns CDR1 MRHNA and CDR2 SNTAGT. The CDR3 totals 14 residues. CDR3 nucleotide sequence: TGTGCCAGCAGTGAGTCGGCCGGGCTCGATACGCAGTATTTT. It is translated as CASSESAGLDTQYF.

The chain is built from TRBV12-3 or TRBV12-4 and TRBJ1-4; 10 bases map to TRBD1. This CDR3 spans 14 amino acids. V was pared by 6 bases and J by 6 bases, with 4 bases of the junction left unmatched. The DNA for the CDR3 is TGTGCCAGCAGGCAGACAGGGGGCGATGAAAAACTGTTTTTT. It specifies CASRQTGGDEKLFF.

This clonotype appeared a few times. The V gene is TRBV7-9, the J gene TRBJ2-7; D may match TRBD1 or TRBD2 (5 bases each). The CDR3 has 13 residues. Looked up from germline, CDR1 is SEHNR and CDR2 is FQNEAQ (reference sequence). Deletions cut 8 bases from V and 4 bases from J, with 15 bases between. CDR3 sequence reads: CASERGPEYEQYF. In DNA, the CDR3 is TGTGCCAGCGAGAGGGGACCAGAATACGAGCAGTACTTC. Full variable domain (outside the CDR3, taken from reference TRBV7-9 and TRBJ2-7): DTGVSQNPRHKITKRGQNVTFRCDPISEHNRLYWYRQTLGQGPEFLTYFQNEAQLEKSRLLSDRFSAERPKGSFSTLEIQRTEQGDSAMYLCASERGPEYEQYFGPGTRLTVT.

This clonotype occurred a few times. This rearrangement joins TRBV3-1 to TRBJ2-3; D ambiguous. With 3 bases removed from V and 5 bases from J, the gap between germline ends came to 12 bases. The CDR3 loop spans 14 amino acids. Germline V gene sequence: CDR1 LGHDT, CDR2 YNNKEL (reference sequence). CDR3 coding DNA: TGTGCCAGCAGCCAGGACCCTACGAGAGATACGCAGTATTTT. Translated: CASSQDPTRDTQYF.

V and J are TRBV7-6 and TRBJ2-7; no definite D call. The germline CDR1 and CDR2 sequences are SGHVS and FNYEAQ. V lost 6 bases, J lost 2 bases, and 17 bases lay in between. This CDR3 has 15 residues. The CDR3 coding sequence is TGTGCCAGCAGTTTCGGAGAAGGAGAAACCTACGAGCAGTACTTC. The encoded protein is CASSFGEGETYEQYF.

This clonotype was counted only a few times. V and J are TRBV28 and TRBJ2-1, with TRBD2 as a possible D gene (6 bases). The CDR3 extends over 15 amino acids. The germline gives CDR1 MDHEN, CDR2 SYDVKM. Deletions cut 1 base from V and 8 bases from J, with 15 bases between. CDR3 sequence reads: CASSLLAGKNDEQFF. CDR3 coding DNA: TGTGCCAGCAGTTTATTGGCGGGAAAGAATGATGAGCAGTTCTTC.

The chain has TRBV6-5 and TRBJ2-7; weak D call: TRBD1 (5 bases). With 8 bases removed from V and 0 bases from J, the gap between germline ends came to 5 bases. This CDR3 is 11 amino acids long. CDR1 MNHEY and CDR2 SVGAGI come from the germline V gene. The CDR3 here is CASQGSYEQYF. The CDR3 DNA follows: TGTGCCAGCCAGGGCTCCTACGAGCAGTACTTC.

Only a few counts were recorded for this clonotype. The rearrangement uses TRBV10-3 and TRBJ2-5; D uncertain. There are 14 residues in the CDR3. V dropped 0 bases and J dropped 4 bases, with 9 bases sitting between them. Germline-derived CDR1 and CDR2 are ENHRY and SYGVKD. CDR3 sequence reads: CAISESTVGETQYF. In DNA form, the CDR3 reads TGTGCCATCAGTGAGTCAACGGTTGGAGAGACCCAGTACTTC.

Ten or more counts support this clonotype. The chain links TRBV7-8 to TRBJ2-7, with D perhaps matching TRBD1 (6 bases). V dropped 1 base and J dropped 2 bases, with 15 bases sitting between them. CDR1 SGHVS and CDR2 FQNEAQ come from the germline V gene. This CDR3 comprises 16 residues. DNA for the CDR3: TGTGCCAGCAGCTTAGAGGGTGCAGGGGCCCCCTACGAGCAGTACTTC. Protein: CASSLEGAGAPYEQYF.

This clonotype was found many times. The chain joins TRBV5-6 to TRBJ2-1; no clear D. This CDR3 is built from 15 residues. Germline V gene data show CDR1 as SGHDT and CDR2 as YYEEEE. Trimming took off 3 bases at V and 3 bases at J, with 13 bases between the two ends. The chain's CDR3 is CASSSLKTDYNEQFF. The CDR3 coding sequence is TGTGCCAGCAGCTCCTTAAAGACTGACTACAATGAGCAGTTCTTC.

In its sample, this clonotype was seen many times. CDR3 protein: CSVRGRGSGYNEQFF. In DNA, the CDR3 is TGCAGTGTTAGGGGACGCGGGAGTGGGTACAATGAGCAGTTCTTC. The gene calls are TRBV20-1 and TRBJ2-1; TRBD2 matches at 7 bases. This CDR3 spans 15 amino acids. In germline, CDR1 is DFQATT, CDR2 SNEGSKA (reference sequence). After removal of 7 bases from V and 4 bases from J, the junction contained 13 bases not matched to a gene.

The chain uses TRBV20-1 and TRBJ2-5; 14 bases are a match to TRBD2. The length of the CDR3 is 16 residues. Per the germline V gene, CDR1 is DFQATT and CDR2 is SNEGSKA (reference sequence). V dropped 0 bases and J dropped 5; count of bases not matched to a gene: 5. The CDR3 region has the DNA TGCAGTGCTAGAGAGGGACTAGCGGGGGTCCGGGAGACCCAGTACTTC. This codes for CSAREGLAGVRETQYF.

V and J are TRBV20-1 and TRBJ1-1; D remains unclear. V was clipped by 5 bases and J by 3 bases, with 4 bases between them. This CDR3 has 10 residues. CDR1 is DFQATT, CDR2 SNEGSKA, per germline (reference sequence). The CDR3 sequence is CSAYDTEAFF. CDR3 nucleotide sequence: TGCAGTGCTTATGACACTGAAGCTTTCTTT.